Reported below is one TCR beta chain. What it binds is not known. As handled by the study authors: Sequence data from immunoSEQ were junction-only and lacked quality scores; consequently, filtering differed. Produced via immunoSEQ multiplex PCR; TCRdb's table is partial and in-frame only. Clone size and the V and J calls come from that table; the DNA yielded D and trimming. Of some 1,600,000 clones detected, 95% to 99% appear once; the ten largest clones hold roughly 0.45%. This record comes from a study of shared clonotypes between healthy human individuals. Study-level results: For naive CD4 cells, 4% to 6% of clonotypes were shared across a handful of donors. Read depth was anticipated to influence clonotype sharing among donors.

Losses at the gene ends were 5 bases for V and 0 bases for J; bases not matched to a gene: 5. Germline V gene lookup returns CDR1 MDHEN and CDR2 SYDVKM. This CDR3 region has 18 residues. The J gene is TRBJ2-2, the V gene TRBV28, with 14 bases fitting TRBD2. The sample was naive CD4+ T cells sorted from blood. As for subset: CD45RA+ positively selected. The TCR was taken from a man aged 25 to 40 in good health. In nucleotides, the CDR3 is TGTGCCAGCAGTGACGGACTAGCGGGAGGCCCGAACACCGGGGAGCTGTTTTTT. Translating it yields CASSDGLAGGPNTGELFF.